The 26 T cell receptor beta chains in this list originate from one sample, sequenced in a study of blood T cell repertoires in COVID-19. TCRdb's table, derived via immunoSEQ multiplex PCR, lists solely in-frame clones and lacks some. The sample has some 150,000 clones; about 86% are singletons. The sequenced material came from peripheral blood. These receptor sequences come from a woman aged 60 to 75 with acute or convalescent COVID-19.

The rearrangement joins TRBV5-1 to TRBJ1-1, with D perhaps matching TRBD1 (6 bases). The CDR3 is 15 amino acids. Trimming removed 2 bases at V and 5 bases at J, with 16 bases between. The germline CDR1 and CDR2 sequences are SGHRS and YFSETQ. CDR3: CASSFLAGARTEAFF. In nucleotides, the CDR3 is TGCGCCAGCAGCTTCCTCGCGGGGGCGCGGACTGAAGCTTTCTTT.

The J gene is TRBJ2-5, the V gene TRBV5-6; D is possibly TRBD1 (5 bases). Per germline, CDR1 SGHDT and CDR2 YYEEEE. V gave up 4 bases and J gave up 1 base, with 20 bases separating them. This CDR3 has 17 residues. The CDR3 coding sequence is TGTGCCAGCAGCCGTATCCCTAAAGACAGATTCCAAGAGACCCAGTACTTC. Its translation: CASSRIPKDRFQETQYF.

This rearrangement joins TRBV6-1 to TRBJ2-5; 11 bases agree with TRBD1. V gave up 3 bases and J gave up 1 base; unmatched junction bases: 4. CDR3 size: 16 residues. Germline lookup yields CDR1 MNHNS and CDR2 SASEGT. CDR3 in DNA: TGTGCCAGCAGTGAGGGGACAGGGGGTGGCCAAGAGACCCAGTACTTC. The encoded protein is CASSEGTGGGQETQYF.

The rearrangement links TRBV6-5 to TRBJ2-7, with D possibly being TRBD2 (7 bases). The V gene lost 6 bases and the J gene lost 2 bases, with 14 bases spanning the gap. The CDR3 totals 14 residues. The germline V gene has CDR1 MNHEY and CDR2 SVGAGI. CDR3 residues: CASSFKGGPYEQYF. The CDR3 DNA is TGTGCCAGCAGCTTTAAGGGGGGGCCCTACGAGCAGTACTTC.

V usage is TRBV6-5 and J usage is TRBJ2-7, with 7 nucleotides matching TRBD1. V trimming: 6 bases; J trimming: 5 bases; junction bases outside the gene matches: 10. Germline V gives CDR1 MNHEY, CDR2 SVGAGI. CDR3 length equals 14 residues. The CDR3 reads CASRGQGVFHEQYF. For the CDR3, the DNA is TGTGCCAGCAGAGGGCAGGGGGTGTTCCACGAGCAGTACTTC.

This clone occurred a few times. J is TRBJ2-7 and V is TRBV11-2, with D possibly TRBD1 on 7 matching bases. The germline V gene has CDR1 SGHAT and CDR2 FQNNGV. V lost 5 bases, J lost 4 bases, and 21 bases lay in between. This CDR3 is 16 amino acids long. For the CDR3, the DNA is TGTGCCAGCAGCGAAAAGGGCGGGACAGCTTTTTACGAGCAGTACTTC. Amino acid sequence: CASSEKGGTAFYEQYF.

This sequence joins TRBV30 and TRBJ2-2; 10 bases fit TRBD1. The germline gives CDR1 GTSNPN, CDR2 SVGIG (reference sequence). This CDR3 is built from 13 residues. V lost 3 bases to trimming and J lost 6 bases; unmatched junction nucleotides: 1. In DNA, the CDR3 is TGTGCCTGGAGGGGACAGGGGTCCGGGGAGCTGTTTTTT. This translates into CAWRGQGSGELFF.

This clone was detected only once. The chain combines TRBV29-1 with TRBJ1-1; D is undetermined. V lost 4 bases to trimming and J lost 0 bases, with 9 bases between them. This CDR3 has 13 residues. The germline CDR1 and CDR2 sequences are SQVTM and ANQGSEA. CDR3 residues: CSVGQIMNTEAFF. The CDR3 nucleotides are TGCAGCGTTGGGCAGATAATGAACACTGAAGCTTTCTTT.

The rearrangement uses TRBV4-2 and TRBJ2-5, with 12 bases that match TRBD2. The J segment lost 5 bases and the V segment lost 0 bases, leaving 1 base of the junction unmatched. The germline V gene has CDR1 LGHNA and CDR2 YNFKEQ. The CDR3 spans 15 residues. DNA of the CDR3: TGTGCCAGCAGCCAAGATGGGACTAGCGGGGAGACCCAGTACTTC. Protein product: CASSQDGTSGETQYF.

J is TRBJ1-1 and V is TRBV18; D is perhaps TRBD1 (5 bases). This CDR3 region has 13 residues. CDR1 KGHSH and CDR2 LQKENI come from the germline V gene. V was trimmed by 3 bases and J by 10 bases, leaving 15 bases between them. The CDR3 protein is CASSPRQPRRAFF. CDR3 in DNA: TGTGCCAGCTCACCTCGACAGCCTCGGCGAGCTTTCTTT.

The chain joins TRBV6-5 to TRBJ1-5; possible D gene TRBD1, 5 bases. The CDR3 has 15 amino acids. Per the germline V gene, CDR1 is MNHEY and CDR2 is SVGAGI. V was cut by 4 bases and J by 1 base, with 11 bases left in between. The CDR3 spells CASSSEGPSNQPQHF. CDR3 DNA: TGTGCCAGCAGTTCGGAGGGACCAAGCAATCAGCCCCAGCATTTT.

The CDR3 reads CASRRGGRSYNEQFF. As DNA, the CDR3 is TGTGCCAGCAGAAGGGGGGGCAGGTCCTACAATGAGCAGTTCTTC. This chain uses TRBV6-5 with TRBJ2-1, with D maybe TRBD2 (7 bases). CDR1 MNHEY and CDR2 SVGAGI come from the germline V gene. There are 15 residues in the CDR3. V was pared by 6 bases and J by 1 base, with 13 bases between.

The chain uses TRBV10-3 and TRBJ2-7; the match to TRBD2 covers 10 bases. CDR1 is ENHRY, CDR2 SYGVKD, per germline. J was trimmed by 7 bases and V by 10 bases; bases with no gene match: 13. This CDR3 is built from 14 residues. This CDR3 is CATLGLAGVGEQYF. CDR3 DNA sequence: TGTGCCACCCTCGGGCTAGCGGGGGTGGGGGAGCAGTACTTC.

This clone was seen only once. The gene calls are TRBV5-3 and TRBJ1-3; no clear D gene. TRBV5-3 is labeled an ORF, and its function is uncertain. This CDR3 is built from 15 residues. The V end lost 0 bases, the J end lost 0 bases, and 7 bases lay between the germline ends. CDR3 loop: CARSLGLFSGNTIYF. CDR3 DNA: TGTGCCAGAAGCTTGGGGCTGTTCTCTGGAAACACCATATATTTT.

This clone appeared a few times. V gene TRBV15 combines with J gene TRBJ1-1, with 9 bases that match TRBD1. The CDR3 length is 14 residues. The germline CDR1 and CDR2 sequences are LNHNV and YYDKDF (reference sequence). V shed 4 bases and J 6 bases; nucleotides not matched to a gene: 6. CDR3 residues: CATSTGTGIAEAFF. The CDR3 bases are TGTGCCACCAGCACCGGGACAGGGATCGCTGAAGCTTTCTTT.

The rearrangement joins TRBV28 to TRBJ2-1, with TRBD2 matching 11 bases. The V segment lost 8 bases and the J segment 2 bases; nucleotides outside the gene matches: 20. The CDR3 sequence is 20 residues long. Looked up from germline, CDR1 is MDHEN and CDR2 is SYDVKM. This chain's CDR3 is CASPPRGLAGGEGAYNEQFF. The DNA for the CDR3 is TGTGCCAGCCCCCCCCGAGGGCTAGCGGGGGGCGAAGGGGCCTACAATGAGCAGTTCTTC.

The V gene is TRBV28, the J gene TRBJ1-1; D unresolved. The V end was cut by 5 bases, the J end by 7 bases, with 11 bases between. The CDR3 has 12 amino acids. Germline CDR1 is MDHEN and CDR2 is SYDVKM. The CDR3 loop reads CASSGDLLEAFF. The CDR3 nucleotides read TGTGCCAGCAGTGGAGACTTGCTTGAAGCTTTCTTT.

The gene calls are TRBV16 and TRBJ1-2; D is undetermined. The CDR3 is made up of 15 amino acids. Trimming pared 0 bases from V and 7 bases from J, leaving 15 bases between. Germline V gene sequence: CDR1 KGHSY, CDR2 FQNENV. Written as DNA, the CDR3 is TGTGCCAGCAGCCAATCGGAGAGGCGACGGGGTGGCTACACCTTC. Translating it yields CASSQSERRRGGYTF.

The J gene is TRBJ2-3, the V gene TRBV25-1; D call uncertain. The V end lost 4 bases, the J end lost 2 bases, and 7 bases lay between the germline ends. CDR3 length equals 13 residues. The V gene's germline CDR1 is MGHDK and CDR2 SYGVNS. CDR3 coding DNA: TGTGCCAGCAGTGGACTGAACACAGATACGCAGTATTTT. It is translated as CASSGLNTDTQYF.

The CDR3 spells CASSEWRRYNEQFF. The CDR3 coding sequence is TGTGCCAGCAGCGAATGGAGGCGGTACAATGAGCAGTTCTTC. V is TRBV5-5 and J is TRBJ2-1; a possible D gene is TRBD2 (5 bases). Germline CDR1 SGHKS, CDR2 YYEKEE (reference sequence). This CDR3 has 14 residues. Trimming left V 4 bases short and J 4 bases short, with 12 bases between. The whole variable domain, remainder taken from reference TRBV5-5 and TRBJ2-1, is DAGVTQSPTHLIKTRGQQVTLRCSPISGHKSVSWYQQVLGQGPQFIFQYYEKEERGRGNFPDRFSARQFPNYSSELNVNALLLGDSALYLCASSEWRRYNEQFFGPGTRLTVL.

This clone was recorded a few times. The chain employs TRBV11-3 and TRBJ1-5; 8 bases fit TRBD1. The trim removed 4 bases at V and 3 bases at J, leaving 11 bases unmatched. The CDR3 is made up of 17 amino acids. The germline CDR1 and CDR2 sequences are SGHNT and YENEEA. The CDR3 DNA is TGTGCCAGCAGCTCGCTGAAGCGGACAGGGTTCAATCAGCCCCAGCATTTT. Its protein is CASSSLKRTGFNQPQHF.

The CDR3 here is CASTPHQGGPVRGYTF. The CDR3 DNA reads as TGTGCCAGCACCCCTCACCAGGGAGGGCCGGTGCGTGGCTACACCTTC. The J gene is TRBJ1-2, the V gene TRBV27; TRBD1 might be the D (5 bases). The CDR3 extends over 16 amino acids. The V end lost 7 bases, the J end lost 7 bases, and 25 bases lay between the germline ends. Germline CDR1 MNHEY, CDR2 SMNVEV (reference sequence).

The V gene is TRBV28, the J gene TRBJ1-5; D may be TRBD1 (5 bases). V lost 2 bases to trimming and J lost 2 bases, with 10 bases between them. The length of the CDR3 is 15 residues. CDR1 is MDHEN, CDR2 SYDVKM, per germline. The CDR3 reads CASSLLRVGNQPQHF. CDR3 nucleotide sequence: TGTGCCAGCAGTTTACTCAGGGTGGGCAATCAGCCCCAGCATTTT.

CDR3 sequence reads: CASSVVGREEQFF. The CDR3 DNA is TGTGCCAGCAGCGTAGTCGGGCGGGAGGAGCAGTTCTTC. The chain has TRBV9 and TRBJ2-1; TRBD2 aligns across 7 bases. Germline V gene sequence: CDR1 SGDLS, CDR2 YYNGEE. J was trimmed by 10 bases and V by 0 bases; bases with no gene match: 4. This CDR3 has 13 residues. The full variable domain, in which reference TRBV9 and TRBJ2-1 provide the parts outside the CDR3, is DSGVTQTPKHLITATGQRVTLRCSPRSGDLSVYWYQQSLDQGLQFLIQYYNGEERAKGNILERFSAQQFPDLHSELNLSSLELGDSALYFCASSVVGREEQFFGPGTRLTVL.

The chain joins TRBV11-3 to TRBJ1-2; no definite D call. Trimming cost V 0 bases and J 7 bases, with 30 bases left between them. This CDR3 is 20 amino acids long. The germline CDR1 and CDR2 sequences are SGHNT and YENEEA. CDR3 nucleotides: TGTGCCAGCAGCTTAGATGGACTGTTGGGAGCCCCTCCTACTCCTCGTGGCTACACCTTC. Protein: CASSLDGLLGAPPTPRGYTF.

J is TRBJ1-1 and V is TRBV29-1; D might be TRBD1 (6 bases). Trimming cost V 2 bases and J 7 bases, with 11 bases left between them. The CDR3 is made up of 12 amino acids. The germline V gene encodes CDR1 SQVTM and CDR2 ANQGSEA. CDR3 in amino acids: CSVERRTDEAFF. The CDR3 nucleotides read TGCAGCGTTGAAAGGAGGACAGATGAAGCTTTCTTT.